This TCR beta chain was sequenced for a study of blood T cells in healthy people across ages. This CDR3 contains 11 residues. Trimming stripped 3 bases from V and 7 bases from J, with 10 bases between. Germline CDR1 reads DFQATT; CDR2 reads SNEGSKA (reference sequence). Per sample, extraction of total RNA gave at least 5.5 micrograms in every case. A second PCR of about 6 to 12 cycles used a sample-barcoded 5' primer and a J-beta primer mix. TCRdb independently ran MiXCR on the 5' RACE reads; one entry per CDR3 protein. The table includes roughly 730,000 distinct CDR3 sequences, around three fifths detected once.

The chain has TRBV20-1 and TRBJ2-7, with D possibly matching TRBD1 (5 bases). The sample comprised blood. This sequence originates from a man aged 40-55 years in good health. CDR3 sequence reads: CSASRVREQYF. The CDR3, as DNA: TGCAGTGCTAGCAGGGTACGTGAGCAGTACTTC.